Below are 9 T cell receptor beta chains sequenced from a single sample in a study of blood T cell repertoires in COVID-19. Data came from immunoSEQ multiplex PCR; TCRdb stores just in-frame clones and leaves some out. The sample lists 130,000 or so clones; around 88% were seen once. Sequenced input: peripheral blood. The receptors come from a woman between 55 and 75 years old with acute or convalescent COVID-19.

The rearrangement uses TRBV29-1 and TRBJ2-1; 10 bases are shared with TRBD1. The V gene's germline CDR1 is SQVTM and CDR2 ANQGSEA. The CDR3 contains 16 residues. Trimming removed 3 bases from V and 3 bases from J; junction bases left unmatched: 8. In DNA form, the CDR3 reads TGCAGCGTTGAGTCCCGGGACAGGGGACTCTACAATGAGCAGTTCTTC. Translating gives CSVESRDRGLYNEQFF.

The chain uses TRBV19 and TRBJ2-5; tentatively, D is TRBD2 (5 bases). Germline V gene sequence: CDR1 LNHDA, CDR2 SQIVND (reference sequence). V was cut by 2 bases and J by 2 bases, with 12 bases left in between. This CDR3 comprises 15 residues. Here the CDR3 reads CASSIRRGSQETQYF. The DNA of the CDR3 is TGTGCCAGTAGTATAAGACGGGGAAGTCAAGAGACCCAGTACTTC. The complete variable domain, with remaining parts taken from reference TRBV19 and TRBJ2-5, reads DGGITQSPKYLFRKEGQNVTLSCEQNLNHDAMYWYRQDPGQGLRLIYYSQIVNDFQKGDIAEGYSVSREKKESFPLTVTSAQKNPTAFYLCASSIRRGSQETQYFGPGTRLLVL.

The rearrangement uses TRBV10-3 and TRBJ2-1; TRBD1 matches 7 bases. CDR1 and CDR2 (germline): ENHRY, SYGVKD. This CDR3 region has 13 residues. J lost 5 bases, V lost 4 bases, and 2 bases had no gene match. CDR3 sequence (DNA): TGTGCCATCAGTGTGGACAGGAACAATGAGCAGTTCTTC. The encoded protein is CAISVDRNNEQFF.

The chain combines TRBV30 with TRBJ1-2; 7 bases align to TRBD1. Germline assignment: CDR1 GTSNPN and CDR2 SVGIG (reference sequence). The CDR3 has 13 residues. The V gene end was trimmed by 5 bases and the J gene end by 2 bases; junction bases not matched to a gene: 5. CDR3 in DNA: TGTGCCTGGGGGACAGAGAGGAACTATGGCTACACCTTC. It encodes CAWGTERNYGYTF. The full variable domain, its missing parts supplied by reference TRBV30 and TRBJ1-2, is SQTIHQWPATLVQPVGSPLSLECTVEGTSNPNLYWYRQAAGRGLQLLFYSVGIGQISSEVPQNLSASRPQDRQFILSSKKLLLSDSGFYLCAWGTERNYGYTFGSGTRLTVV.

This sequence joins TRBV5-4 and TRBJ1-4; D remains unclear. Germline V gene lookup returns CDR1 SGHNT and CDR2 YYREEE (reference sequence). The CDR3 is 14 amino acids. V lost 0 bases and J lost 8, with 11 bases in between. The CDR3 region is CASSLVPAGEKLFF. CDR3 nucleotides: TGTGCCAGCAGCTTGGTTCCCGCCGGGGAAAAACTGTTTTTT. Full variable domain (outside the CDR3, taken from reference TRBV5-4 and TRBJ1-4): ETGVTQSPTHLIKTRGQQVTLRCSSQSGHNTVSWYQQALGQGPQFIFQYYREEENGRGNFPPRFSGLQFPNYSSELNVNALELDDSALYLCASSLVPAGEKLFFGSGTQLSVL.

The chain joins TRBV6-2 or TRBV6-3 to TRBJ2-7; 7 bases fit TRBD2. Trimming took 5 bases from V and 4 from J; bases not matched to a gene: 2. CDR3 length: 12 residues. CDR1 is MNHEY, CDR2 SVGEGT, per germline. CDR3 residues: CASSRGEYEQYF. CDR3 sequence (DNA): TGTGCCAGCAGTCGGGGGGAGTACGAGCAGTACTTC.

CDR3 residues: CASSLVGEGTEAFF. The CDR3 DNA sequence: TGCGCCAGCAGCTTGGTCGGGGAGGGGACTGAAGCTTTCTTT. The chain couples TRBV5-1 to TRBJ1-1, with D perhaps matching TRBD1 (5 bases). This CDR3 has 14 amino acids. Germline assignment: CDR1 SGHRS and CDR2 YFSETQ. The germline V and J ends were trimmed by 0 bases and 5 bases, with 11 bases remaining between them.

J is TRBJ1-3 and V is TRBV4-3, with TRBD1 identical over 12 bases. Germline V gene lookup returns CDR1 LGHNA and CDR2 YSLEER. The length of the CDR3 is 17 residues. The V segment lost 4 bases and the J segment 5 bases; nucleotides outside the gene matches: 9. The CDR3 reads CASSPRGTGGARNTIYF. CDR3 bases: TGCGCCAGCAGCCCTCGAGGGACAGGGGGCGCAAGAAACACCATATATTTT.

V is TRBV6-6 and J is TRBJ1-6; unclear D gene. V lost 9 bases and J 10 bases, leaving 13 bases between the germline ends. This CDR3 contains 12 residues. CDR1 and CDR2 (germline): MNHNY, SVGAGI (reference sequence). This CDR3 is CASRDGGSPLHF. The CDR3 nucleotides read TGTGCCAGTCGTGACGGAGGATCACCCCTCCACTTT.